This T cell receptor (beta chain) was identified during a study of blood T cells in healthy people across ages. A second 7 to 11 cycle PCR used barcoded and J-beta primers. Each cDNA molecule was tagged by a template-switch adaptor that had 12 random nucleotides. MiXCR, applied by TCRdb to the 5' RACE reads, yields one record per CDR3 protein. The sample has over 950,000 distinct CDR3 sequences, more than 30% seen once. Total RNA, at least 6 micrograms per sample, was extracted from PBMCs. CDR3 length: 14 residues. In germline, CDR1 is SGHTA, CDR2 FQGNSA. V lost 1 base and J 2 bases, leaving 8 bases between the germline ends. For this clonotype: Its antigen is currently unknown.

Study results and limitations: Higher naive T cell percentage went strongly together with higher TCR beta diversity.

This sequence joins TRBV7-2 and TRBJ2-5, with D unclear. The sequenced sample consisted of blood. The sequence was obtained from a man between 18 and 35 years old in good health. CDR3 amino acids: CASSLDTAQETQYF. CDR3 DNA: TGTGCCAGCAGCTTAGACACAGCACAAGAGACCCAGTACTTC.